This T cell receptor (beta chain) was captured by sequencing in a study of T cell responses to AZD1222 COVID-19 vaccine. The overall study: Whether given at about 4 or about 12 weeks, second doses were pooled.

Here immunoSEQ multiplex PCR was the method, and the copy in TCRdb shows in-frame clones only, minus some. The table shows 140,000 to 150,000 clones, with about 93% occurring only once. Overall study findings and caveats: There were vaccine-associated CD4 TCRs across spike, dominant at 160-218 and 743-854. White British donors predominated, females outnumbered males, and clonal diversity was possibly underestimated. Nearly half of spike-specific TCRs reportedly target unmutated variant regions.

The length of the CDR3 is 17 residues. The J segment lost 4 bases and the V segment lost 3 bases, leaving 14 bases of the junction unmatched. The germline CDR1 and CDR2 sequences are MNHNS and SASEGT. A note on this clone: Its specificity is unknown.

This sequence was found in an adult in good health. The chain uses TRBV6-1 and TRBJ1-2, with 7 bases aligning to TRBD1. Sequenced here: peripheral blood, sampled on day 0 of AZD1222 vaccination. Here the CDR3 reads CASSDGYALGQSYGYTF. The DNA for the CDR3 is TGTGCCAGCAGTGACGGTTACGCACTGGGACAGTCCTATGGCTACACCTTC.